This T cell receptor (beta chain) was profiled in a study of T cells after yellow fever vaccination. Study findings and constraints: Just a small share of clonotypes turned up in the CD4 compartment as well as the CD8 compartment. Most primary-vaccination clones recurred post-booster (more than 95% CD4, about 87% CD8).

Germline CDR1 and CDR2: DFQATT and SNEGSKA (reference sequence). Trimming cost V 2 bases and J 4 bases; bases outside gene matches: 16. The CDR3 totals 17 residues. This clonotype was recorded a few times. Its antigen is as yet unknown. TCRdb itself ran the 5' RACE reads through MiXCR, one entry per CDR3 protein. The sample includes about 360,000 distinct CDR3 sequences, about 6.2% seen only once; the top ten take 15%. The chain employs TRBV20-1 and TRBJ1-1, with 7 bases lining up with TRBD1. The sequence was collected from a man aged 30 to 45 who received the YFV17D yellow fever vaccine. The source was PBMCs, collected 5 days after the yellow fever booster vaccination. The CDR3 spells CSARNAGTANRRTEAFF. The CDR3 nucleotides read TGCAGTGCTAGAAACGCCGGGACAGCTAATCGTCGCACTGAAGCTTTCTTT.